Below, 6 T cell receptor beta chains from the same sample are listed, as sequenced in a study of CD8+ T cells in alopecia areata (dated by TCRdb to the late 2010s). Preparation of the library involved the immunoSEQ multiplex PCR assay. For TCR sequencing, RNA was extracted from every sample and reverse transcribed into cDNA to serve as template. In TCRdb, the immuneACCESS table is reduced to in-frame sequences with V and J assigned. These tables do not hold every clone; where another copy was compared, an unresolved V gene accounts for under half, and the others remain unexplained. The sample table records about 64,000 clones; about half of these occur just once. About a fifth of the sample lies in the top ten. The treatment or condition label for this specimen denotes: oral pan-JAK inhibitor, 5-10 mg twice daily. The source was CD8+ T cells sorted from blood, collected at approximately week 37, from a patient treated with tofacitinib. The receptors derive from a human donor with alopecia areata.

V and J are TRBV18 and TRBJ1-2; possible D gene TRBD1, 6 bases. The CDR3 has 13 amino acids. Trimming left V 1 base short and J 8 bases short, with 11 bases between. CDR1 KGHSH and CDR2 LQKENI come from the germline V gene. The CDR3 coding sequence is TGTGCCAGCTCACCACAGGGGGGTGAAGGCTACACCTTC. Amino acids: CASSPQGGEGYTF.

This clone occurred a few times. This same CDR3 is encoded by further DNA sequences in the sample. CDR3 nucleotides: TGTGCCACCAGCAGAGATGGTGGCGGGACCTACGAGCAGTACTTC. Protein: CATSRDGGGTYEQYF. The V and J genes are TRBV15 and TRBJ2-7; possibly TRBD2 for D (6 bases). Trimming shortened V by 0 bases and J by 2 bases, and 11 bases separated the two germline ends. Germline lookup yields CDR1 LNHNV and CDR2 YYDKDF (reference sequence). The CDR3 contains 15 residues.

This clone was counted a few times. The chain employs TRBV7-9 and TRBJ2-1; TRBD2 agrees at 8 bases. J lost 8 bases, V lost 5 bases, and 11 bases had no gene match. The CDR3 covers 15 residues. Germline V gene lookup returns CDR1 SEHNR and CDR2 FQNEAQ (reference sequence). CDR3 in DNA: TGTGCCAGCAGCCCCAGCGCAGCGGGAGCCTATGAGCAGTTCTTC. Translation: CASSPSAAGAYEQFF.

The chain uses TRBV7-9 and TRBJ2-5, with TRBD2 identical over 7 bases. J gave up 5 bases and V 5 bases, and 14 bases lay outside the gene matches. The germline gives CDR1 SEHNR, CDR2 FQNEAQ (reference sequence). The CDR3 sequence is 16 residues long. In DNA form, the CDR3 reads TGTGCCAGCAGCCCCGCCGAGGGCAGCGGGAAGGAGACCCAGTACTTC. It translates to CASSPAEGSGKETQYF.

This clone turned up a few times. V usage is TRBV5-1 and J usage is TRBJ2-2; 7 bases are a match to TRBD2. Germline trimming cut 0 bases from V and 4 bases from J; bases unmatched to any gene: 3. The germline CDR1 and CDR2 sequences are SGHRS and YFSETQ. The CDR3 runs 15 residues. The CDR3 protein is CASSLGRGSTGELFF. In DNA, the CDR3 is TGCGCCAGCAGCTTGGGGCGCGGGAGCACCGGGGAGCTGTTTTTT.

The chain combines TRBV4-1 with TRBJ1-5; no clear D gene. CDR3 length: 15 residues. In germline, CDR1 is MGHRA, CDR2 YSYEKL. V was pared by 5 bases and J by 0 bases, with 11 bases between. The CDR3 coding sequence is TGCGCCAGCAGCTCAGACCACGGTAGCAATCAGCCCCAGCATTTT. It yields the protein CASSSDHGSNQPQHF.